A selection of T cell receptor beta chains follows, all from one sample in a study of blood T cells in healthy people across ages. TCRdb recomputed calls from the 5' RACE reads with MiXCR, one row per CDR3 protein. There are 1.5 million to 2 million distinct CDR3 sequences in the sample; roughly 27% occur only once, and about 8% lies in the top ten. Sequencing was done on a sample of blood. The source is a woman between 25 and 40 years old in good health. The CDR3 runs from the conserved cysteine through the conserved F or W. D genes are given only for firm matches. The size of a clone is reported for some rows only, either as once, few or many, or as a class for expanded clones.

size: -
J: TRBJ2-5
D: -
V: TRBV7-9
CDR3: CASSSLLGQYF
DNA: TGTGCCAGCAGCAGCCTACTAGGGCAGTACTTC

size: -
J: TRBJ2-1
D: TRBD1
V: TRBV12-3/TRBV12-4
CDR3: CASSFRGTGNREQFF
DNA: TGTGCCAGCAGTTTTCGCGGGACAGGGAATCGTGAGCAGTTCTTC

size: -
J: TRBJ2-7
D: -
V: TRBV6-2/TRBV6-3
CDR3: CASRPTRCEQYF
DNA: TGTGCCAGCAGACCTACAAGATGCGAGCAGTACTTC

size: many
J: TRBJ1-2
D: TRBD1
V: TRBV12-3/TRBV12-4
CDR3: CASSLTGGIDYGYTF
DNA: TGTGCCAGCAGCCTGACAGGGGGCATCGACTATGGCTACACCTTC

size: -
J: TRBJ1-2
D: TRBD1
V: TRBV12-3/TRBV12-4
CDR3: CASSLGMDRVDDYTF
DNA: TGTGCCAGCAGTTTAGGGATGGACAGGGTTGATGACTACACCTTC

size: few
J: TRBJ1-4
D: -
V: TRBV29-1
CDR3: CSVEDPGIGNEKLFF
DNA: TGCAGCGTTGAAGATCCGGGCATTGGGAATGAAAAACTGTTTTTT

size: -
J: TRBJ2-1
D: -
V: TRBV7-2
CDR3: CASSETGISYNEQFF
DNA: TGTGCCAGCAGCGAAACAGGGATCTCCTACAATGAGCAGTTCTTC

size: -
J: TRBJ2-1
D: TRBD1
V: TRBV20-1
CDR3: CSANQRQGQGEQFF
DNA: TGCAGTGCCAACCAACGACAGGGCCAGGGCGAGCAGTTCTTC

size: -
J: TRBJ1-1
D: -
V: TRBV7-9
CDR3: CASSPQGVGDTEAFF
DNA: TGTGCCAGCAGCCCTCAAGGGGTTGGTGATACTGAAGCTTTCTTT

size: -
J: TRBJ2-3
D: -
V: TRBV7-9
CDR3: CASSHRQLDTQYF
DNA: TGTGCCAGCAGCCATAGGCAGTTGGATACGCAGTATTTT

size: -
J: TRBJ1-5
D: -
V: TRBV6-2/TRBV6-3
CDR3: CASSYSTVTGNQPQHF
DNA: TGTGCCAGCAGTTACTCGACGGTGACCGGGAATCAGCCCCAGCATTTT

size: -
J: TRBJ2-4
D: -
V: TRBV7-7
CDR3: CASSTPSSNEQYF
DNA: TGTGCCAGCAGCACACCCTCTAGTAATGAGCAGTACTTC

size: few
J: TRBJ2-5
D: -
V: TRBV7-9
CDR3: CASSRGIDETQYF
DNA: TGTGCCAGCAGCCGCGGGATCGATGAGACCCAGTACTTC

size: -
J: TRBJ2-5
D: -
V: TRBV7-2
CDR3: CASSFGGTLLGETQYF
DNA: TGTGCCAGCAGCTTCGGGGGGACACTACTGGGGGAGACCCAGTACTTC

size: many
J: TRBJ1-2
D: -
V: TRBV7-2
CDR3: CASSLVWYGYTF
DNA: TGTGCCAGCAGCTTAGTCTGGTATGGCTACACCTTC

size: few
J: TRBJ2-5
D: TRBD1
V: TRBV7-2
CDR3: CASSRGGAGYETQYF
DNA: TGTGCCAGCAGCCGAGGGGGCGCAGGGTACGAGACCCAGTACTTC

size: many
J: TRBJ2-1
D: -
V: TRBV20-1
CDR3: CSASGAERTYNEQFF
DNA: TGCAGTGCTAGTGGAGCGGAACGGACCTACAATGAGCAGTTCTTC

size: few
J: TRBJ2-1
D: -
V: TRBV6-5
CDR3: CASSYSVGREQFF
DNA: TGTGCCAGCAGTTACTCGGTGGGTCGCGAGCAGTTCTTC

size: -
J: TRBJ2-3
D: -
V: TRBV29-1
CDR3: CSMALRDSTDTQYF
DNA: TGCAGCATGGCCCTGCGGGACAGCACAGATACGCAGTATTTT

size: many
J: TRBJ2-5
D: TRBD2
V: TRBV4-3
CDR3: CASSQGVLAGTVETQYF
DNA: TGCGCCAGCAGCCAAGGAGTCCTAGCGGGAACTGTAGAGACCCAGTACTTC

size: -
J: TRBJ1-6
D: -
V: TRBV9
CDR3: CASSAAAPNSPLHF
DNA: TGTGCCAGCAGCGCGGCCGCCCCTAATTCACCCCTCCACTTT

size: many
J: TRBJ1-2
D: -
V: TRBV6-6
CDR3: CASSSTGLYGYTF
DNA: TGTGCCAGCAGTAGCACAGGGCTCTATGGCTACACCTTC

size: -
J: TRBJ1-2
D: -
V: TRBV28
CDR3: CASITGPGTGHYGYTF
DNA: TGTGCCAGCATTACCGGGCCGGGAACAGGGCACTATGGCTACACCTTC

size: -
J: TRBJ1-2
D: -
V: TRBV6-6
CDR3: CASSYGSGATYGYTF
DNA: TGCGCCAGCAGTTACGGGTCGGGGGCCACCTATGGCTACACCTTC

size: few
J: TRBJ2-3
D: -
V: TRBV7-9
CDR3: CASSFRLVREGTDTQYF
DNA: TGTGCCAGCAGCTTCCGACTAGTAAGGGAGGGCACAGATACGCAGTATTTT

size: -
J: TRBJ1-6
D: -
V: TRBV2
CDR3: CASSGGLIGNSPLHF
DNA: TGTGCCAGCAGTGGGGGACTTATCGGCAATTCACCCCTCCACTTT

size: -
J: TRBJ2-6
D: -
V: TRBV4-1
CDR3: CASSQDSGSSYSGANVLTF
DNA: TGCGCCAGCAGCCAAGATTCAGGAAGCTCCTACTCTGGGGCCAACGTCCTGACTTTC

size: many
J: TRBJ2-1
D: -
V: TRBV5-1
CDR3: CASSRATRSSYNEQFF
DNA: TGCGCCAGCAGCCGGGCGACTAGGAGCTCCTACAATGAGCAGTTCTTC